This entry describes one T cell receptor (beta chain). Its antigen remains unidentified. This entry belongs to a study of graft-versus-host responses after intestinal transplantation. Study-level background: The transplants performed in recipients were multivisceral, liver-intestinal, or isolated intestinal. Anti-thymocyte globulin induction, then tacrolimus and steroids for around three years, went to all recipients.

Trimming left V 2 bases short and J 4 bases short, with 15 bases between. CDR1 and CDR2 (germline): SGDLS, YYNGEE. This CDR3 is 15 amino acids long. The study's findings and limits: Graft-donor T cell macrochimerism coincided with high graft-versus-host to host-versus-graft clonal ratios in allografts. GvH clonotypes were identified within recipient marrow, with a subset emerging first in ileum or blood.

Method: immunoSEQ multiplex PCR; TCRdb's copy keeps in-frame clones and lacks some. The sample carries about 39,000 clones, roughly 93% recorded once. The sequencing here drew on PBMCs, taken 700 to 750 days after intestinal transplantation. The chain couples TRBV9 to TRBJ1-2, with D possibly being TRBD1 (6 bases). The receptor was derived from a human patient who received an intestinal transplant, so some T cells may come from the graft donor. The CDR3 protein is CASSVSLDSLYGYTF. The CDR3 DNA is TGTGCCAGCAGCGTGAGCCTGGACAGCCTCTATGGCTACACCTTC.